Each of the 29 T cell receptor beta chains below was sequenced from the same sample in a study of breast tumors, draining lymph nodes, adjacent tissues. TCRdb re-analysed the multiplex PCR reads in MiXCR, keeping a single row per CDR3 protein. The data contain 21,000 or so distinct CDR3 sequences, about 41% of them singletons. The sequenced sample consisted of breast tumor tissue. The receptor source for this set is a female donor with breast cancer. Some clones in this sample may be carry-over from other donors' samples.

The rearrangement links TRBV20-1 to TRBJ2-2; the D gene is possibly TRBD2 (6 bases). The ends were cut back, 4 bases at V and 7 bases at J, with 13 bases in the middle. Germline V gives CDR1 DFQATT, CDR2 SNEGSKA (reference sequence). The CDR3 is 13 amino acids. The DNA for the CDR3 is TGCAGTGCTACCGGGACTCCAAACGGGGAGCTGTTTTTT. It translates to CSATGTPNGELFF.

Details on this clonotype: Relative to the germline gene, one junction end is altered; a read error may explain this. This chain joins TRBV11-2 and TRBJ2-7; weak D call: TRBD2 (6 bases). The CDR3 extends over 14 amino acids. CDR1 is SGHAT and CDR2 is FQNNGV in the germline V gene. Here the CDR3 reads CASSLVGGPDERYF. CDR3 coding DNA: TGTGCCAGCAGCTTAGTTGGAGGGCCAGACGAGCGGTACTTC.

This clonotype came up a few times. The chain joins TRBV5-5 to TRBJ1-5, with no clear D. The germline CDR1 and CDR2 sequences are SGHKS and YYEKEE (reference sequence). The CDR3 has 13 residues. V was shortened by 0 bases and J by 4 bases, with 5 bases between the two germline ends. CDR3 in amino acids: CASSLVGNQPQHF. The CDR3 DNA reads TGTGCCAGCAGCTTGGTTGGGAATCAGCCCCAGCATTTT.

The chain has TRBV3-1 and TRBJ2-3; tentatively, D is TRBD1 or TRBD2 (5 bases each). The CDR3 runs to 18 residues. The germline V gene encodes CDR1 LGHDT and CDR2 YNNKEL (reference sequence). V was clipped by 3 bases and J by 7 bases, with 26 bases between them. The CDR3 DNA is TGTGCCAGCAGCCACGGGACGTTGGCCACACAAGAGAAGAATACGCAGTATTTT. Amino acids: CASSHGTLATQEKNTQYF.

This clonotype was seen ten or more times. V is TRBV7-2 and J is TRBJ2-2; 8 nucleotides line up with TRBD2. The CDR3 runs to 14 residues. Germline V gene data show CDR1 as SGHTA and CDR2 as FQGNSA. J lost 5 bases, V lost 5 bases, and 4 bases had no gene match. CDR3 sequence (DNA): TGTGCCAGCAGCAAACCTAGCGGGACCGGGGAGCTGTTTTTT. The encoded protein is CASSKPSGTGELFF.

This rearrangement joins TRBV7-3 to TRBJ1-2; D not certain. The CDR3 is 13 amino acids. Germline assignment: CDR1 SGHTA and CDR2 FQGTGA. Trimming took 5 bases from V and 0 from J, leaving 7 bases between them. The CDR3 region has the DNA TGTGCCAGCAGCCCAGGAGCTAACTATGGCTACACCTTC. It is translated as CASSPGANYGYTF.

This clonotype was picked up many times. The chain recombines TRBV10-3 with TRBJ2-7; the D gene is possibly TRBD1 (5 bases). Germline CDR1 reads ENHRY; CDR2 reads SYGVKD. The CDR3 runs 12 residues. The germline V and J ends were trimmed by 8 bases and 1 base, with 9 bases remaining between them. The CDR3 DNA reads as TGTGCCATCCAAGGGGTATCCTACGAGCAGTACTTC. Its protein is CAIQGVSYEQYF.

The chain links TRBV20-1 to TRBJ2-5, with 10 bases aligning to TRBD2. The length of the CDR3 is 15 residues. With V trimmed by 3 bases and J by 7 bases, 11 bases remained unmatched. Looked up from germline, CDR1 is DFQATT and CDR2 is SNEGSKA (reference sequence). CDR3 amino acids: CSASSLAGEFGTQYF. For the CDR3, the DNA is TGCAGTGCTAGCAGTCTAGCGGGGGAATTTGGGACCCAGTACTTC.

This clonotype was detected many times. The CDR3 sequence is CASSIATARSGNTIYF. The CDR3 nucleotides are TGTGCCAGTAGTATCGCGACAGCCCGCTCTGGAAACACCATATATTTT. V gene TRBV19 combines with J gene TRBJ1-3, with D maybe TRBD1 (5 bases). CDR3 length equals 16 residues. Germline CDR1 reads LNHDA; CDR2 reads SQIVND (reference sequence). Trimming left V 3 bases short and J 0 bases short, with 12 bases between.

This clonotype was seen many times. The CDR3 nucleotides read TGTGCCACCAGCAGAGATTTAACTAGGAGCCGTCCTCTAATAGGCCACGAGCAGTACTTC. This codes for CATSRDLTRSRPLIGHEQYF. J is TRBJ2-7 and V is TRBV15, with D possibly TRBD2 on 5 matching bases. Trimming removed 0 bases at V and 5 bases at J, with 29 bases between. Looked up from germline, CDR1 is LNHNV and CDR2 is YYDKDF (reference sequence). CDR3 size: 20 residues.

The chain has TRBV7-8 and TRBJ2-3; D remains unclear. Trimming stripped 8 bases from V and 0 bases from J, with 9 bases between. Germline V gives CDR1 SGHVS, CDR2 FQNEAQ. CDR3 length: 13 amino acids. The CDR3 DNA is TGTGCCAGCGGGAATCCGAGCACAGATACGCAGTATTTT. Translated, it gives CASGNPSTDTQYF.

The chain employs TRBV2 and TRBJ1-1; maybe TRBD1 (6 bases). Trimming left V 0 bases short and J 13 bases short, with 15 bases between. This CDR3 has 13 amino acids. Germline V CDR1 and CDR2: SNHLY, FYNNEI. CDR3 DNA: TGTGCCAGCAGTGAAGCCGGGACAAACCCAAATTTCTTT. As protein: CASSEAGTNPNFF.

In its sample, this clonotype was seen a few times. The chain couples TRBV20-1 to TRBJ2-7; the D gene is possibly TRBD2 (6 bases). The germline V gene has CDR1 DFQATT and CDR2 SNEGSKA (reference sequence). The V and J ends lost 6 bases and 6 bases respectively, with 21 bases between them. The CDR3 has 14 amino acids. The CDR3 nucleotides are TGCAGTGCATCGGGGGACGTAATCGTTTCCGAGCAGTACTTC. Its translation is CSASGDVIVSEQYF.

The chain links TRBV6-5 to TRBJ2-7; TRBD2 matches 9 bases. Trimming took 5 bases from V and 6 from J; bases not matched to a gene: 11. The CDR3 is 15 residues long. CDR1 and CDR2 (germline): MNHEY, SVGAGI. The CDR3 reads CASSPRTSAGFEQYF. CDR3 nucleotide sequence: TGTGCCAGCAGTCCCCGGACTAGCGCGGGATTCGAGCAGTACTTC.

This clonotype was seen only once. The chain has TRBV10-2 and TRBJ2-1; 9 bases map to TRBD2. The ends lost 10 bases at V and 1 base at J; junction bases unmatched: 8. The CDR3 spans 15 residues. Germline CDR1 and CDR2: WSHSY and SAAADI. CDR3 bases: TGCGCCACCGGTCTAGCGGGACGATCCTACAATGAGCAGTTCTTC. Translated, it gives CATGLAGRSYNEQFF.

The sample holds many counts of this clonotype. J is TRBJ2-3 and V is TRBV15, with D possibly matching TRBD2 (5 bases). Trimming removed 0 bases from V and 2 bases from J, with 12 bases in between. This CDR3 region has 16 residues. Germline V gene data show CDR1 as LNHNV and CDR2 as YYDKDF (reference sequence). The CDR3 region has the DNA TGTGCCACCAGCAGAGAAATCCCGGGGTCCACAGATACGCAGTATTTT. Protein product: CATSREIPGSTDTQYF.

About this clonotype itself: A much larger clone sits a single nucleotide away, making a read error possible. V gene TRBV30 combines with J gene TRBJ1-5, with D possibly TRBD1 on 5 matching bases. The germline gives CDR1 GTSNPN, CDR2 SVGIG (reference sequence). The V end lost 2 bases, the J end lost 0 bases, and 14 bases lay between the germline ends. The CDR3 sequence is 16 residues long. The CDR3 nucleotides read TGTGCCTGGAGTCCCGGCGGGGCGTATAGCAATCAGCCCCAGCATTTT. Translated, it gives CAWSPGGAYSNQPQHF.

The chain is built from TRBV10-2 and TRBJ2-1; 8 nucleotides agree with TRBD1. Trimming at V came to 5 bases and at J to 7 bases, leaving 4 bases not matched to a gene. CDR1 and CDR2 from the germline V gene are WSHSY and SAAADI. The CDR3 totals 13 residues. CDR3 protein: CASSWTGNNEQFF. CDR3 nucleotides: TGCGCCAGCAGTTGGACAGGGAATAATGAGCAGTTCTTC.

The V gene is TRBV12-3 or TRBV12-4, the J gene TRBJ2-5; 9 bases align to TRBD1. The CDR3 runs 16 residues. The junction had 11 bases not matched to a gene; V was cut back by 4 bases and J by 5 bases. The CDR3 loop is CASSSPGTGFGETQYF. CDR3 DNA: TGTGCCAGCAGTTCCCCCGGGACAGGGTTTGGCGAGACCCAGTACTTC.

J is TRBJ2-7 and V is TRBV24-1; 9 bases fit TRBD1. Germline lookup yields CDR1 KGHDR and CDR2 SFDVKD. V lost 2 bases and J lost 3; bases outside the gene matches: 10. This CDR3 region has 17 residues. CDR3 protein: CATSDSLPGQGHYEQYF. In nucleotides, the CDR3 is TGTGCCACCAGTGATTCTCTTCCGGGACAGGGACACTACGAGCAGTACTTC.

At least ten counts were recorded for this clonotype. The chain links TRBV10-3 to TRBJ2-7; weak D call: TRBD1 (5 bases). This CDR3 comprises 14 residues. V lost 2 bases and J lost 2, with 10 bases in between. Germline V lookup: CDR1 ENHRY, CDR2 SYGVKD. CDR3 sequence: CAISEGQEPYEQYF. The CDR3 DNA sequence: TGTGCCATCAGTGAGGGACAAGAACCCTACGAGCAGTACTTC.

V gene TRBV10-1 combines with J gene TRBJ1-6; tentatively, D is TRBD1 (6 bases). In germline, CDR1 is WNHNN, CDR2 SYGVQD (reference sequence). The V and J ends lost 2 bases and 7 bases respectively, with 9 bases between them. The CDR3 consists of 14 residues. DNA of the CDR3: TGCGCCAGCAGTGAGCGGGGGCGCAATTCACCCCTCCACTTT. Its protein is CASSERGRNSPLHF.

This clonotype was recorded many times. The chain joins TRBV20-1 to TRBJ2-1; 9 bases fit TRBD2. The germline gives CDR1 DFQATT, CDR2 SNEGSKA (reference sequence). The CDR3 length is 15 residues. V was pared by 1 base and J by 4 bases, with 5 bases of the junction left unmatched. The CDR3 DNA follows: TGCAGTGCTAGAGTTAGCGGGAGTGGGTACAATGAGCAGTTCTTC. Residues: CSARVSGSGYNEQFF.

The genes are TRBV9 and TRBJ2-1; D perhaps matches TRBD1 (6 bases). The CDR3 totals 13 residues. V lost 4 bases to trimming and J lost 9 bases, with 14 bases between them. The V gene's germline CDR1 is SGDLS and CDR2 YYNGEE. CDR3 loop: CASSSNRAGEQFF. CDR3 bases: TGTGCCAGCAGCAGTAACAGGGCAGGTGAGCAGTTCTTC.

This clonotype was observed at least ten times. This sequence joins TRBV9 and TRBJ2-5; D remains ambiguous. CDR1 is SGDLS and CDR2 is YYNGEE in the germline V gene. The ends were cut back, 1 base at V and 5 bases at J, with 12 bases in the middle. This CDR3 is built from 14 residues. CDR3 region: CASSVNPGPETQYF. The CDR3 DNA reads TGTGCCAGCAGCGTAAACCCCGGGCCGGAGACCCAGTACTTC. Full variable domain (outside the CDR3, taken from reference TRBV9 and TRBJ2-5): DSGVTQTPKHLITATGQRVTLRCSPRSGDLSVYWYQQSLDQGLQFLIQYYNGEERAKGNILERFSAQQFPDLHSELNLSSLELGDSALYFCASSVNPGPETQYFGPGTRLLVL.

The chain uses TRBV6-5 and TRBJ1-4, with 9 positions matching TRBD1. V shed 10 bases and J 0 bases; nucleotides not matched to a gene: 9. There are 16 residues in the CDR3. Per germline, CDR1 MNHEY and CDR2 SVGAGI. CDR3 residues: CATKQGAPATNEKLFF. The CDR3 nucleotides are TGTGCCACAAAACAGGGGGCTCCAGCAACTAATGAAAAACTGTTTTTT.

This clonotype is medium-sized. The junction shows a germline mismatch at one end, possibly a read error. The genes are TRBV4-1 and TRBJ2-3, with TRBD2 matching 9 bases. Per germline, CDR1 MGHRA and CDR2 YSYEKL. The CDR3 length is 15 residues. The CDR3 DNA is TGCGCCAGCAGCCAAGAGGGGACTAGCATAGATACGCAGTATTTT. Its translation is CASSQEGTSIDTQYF.

This clonotype is medium-sized within its sample. The gene calls are TRBV7-2 and TRBJ1-4; D is perhaps TRBD1 (6 bases). V gave up 5 bases and J gave up 3 bases, with 13 bases separating them. Germline V lookup: CDR1 SGHTA, CDR2 FQGNSA. The CDR3 covers 15 residues. The CDR3 nucleotides are TGTGCCAGCAGCGAACAACAGGGATCTAATGAAAAACTGTTTTTT. The encoded protein is CASSEQQGSNEKLFF. The full variable domain, rest sourced from reference TRBV7-2 and TRBJ1-4, is GAGVSQSPSNKVTEKGKDVELRCDPISGHTALYWYRQSLGQGLEFLIYFQGNSAPDKSGLPSDRFSAERTGGSVSTLTIQRTQQEDSAVYLCASSEQQGSNEKLFFGSGTQLSVL.

Only a few counts were recorded for this clonotype. The chain uses TRBV5-5 and TRBJ1-5, with TRBD1 matching over 9 bases. In germline, CDR1 is SGHKS, CDR2 YYEKEE (reference sequence). CDR3 length: 15 residues. Trimming cost V 4 bases and J 2 bases; bases outside gene matches: 4. Here the CDR3 DNA reads TGTGCCAGCAGCAAGGACAGGGGCGGCAATCAGCCCCAGCATTTT. Protein sequence: CASSKDRGGNQPQHF.